This TCR beta chain was profiled in a study of cytomegalovirus exposure and HLA in healthy donors. 60 Vbeta and 13 Jbeta primers were used in PCR. The repertoire was sequenced with immunoSEQ multiplex PCR; TCRdb's copy has only in-frame clones and lacks some. The sample contains under 250,000 clones, over 75% of which appear only once. CDR3 length: 14 residues. CDR1 is SGHTA and CDR2 is FQGTGA in the germline V gene. V was shortened by 6 bases and J by 7 bases, with 18 bases between the two germline ends. The V and J genes are TRBV7-3 and TRBJ1-1, with D maybe TRBD1 (5 bases). The receptor's source is a woman in her fifties or sixties in good health and CMV-seropositive. The sequencing sample was made of PBMCs. The CDR3 protein is CASSPRGTENEAFF. For the CDR3, the DNA is TGTGCCAGCAGTCCCCGGGGGACGGAAAATGAAGCTTTCTTT.